A single sample gave rise to the 13 T cell receptor beta chains below, sequenced in a study of metastatic and nonmetastatic thyroid tumors. Patients underwent thyroid surgery, and none had received any treatment before it. TCRdb re-called clones via MiXCR from the PCR reads. The table has approximately 35,000 clones, 15% to 20% seen once. The sequencing sample was made of blood. These receptors all stem from a male donor with papillary thyroid cancer or a benign thyroid nodule (not recorded which). Some clones in this sample may be carry-over from other donors' samples.

This clone was recorded many times. This sample includes further DNA sequences coding for the same CDR3. The chain links TRBV6-2 or TRBV6-3 to TRBJ2-3, with D perhaps matching TRBD2 (5 bases). CDR3 length: 14 residues. Germline assignment: CDR1 MNHEY and CDR2 SVGEGT. V shed 7 bases and J shed 5 bases, with 16 bases lying between them. CDR3 sequence: CASTGRGIVDTQYF. The CDR3 nucleotides read TGTGCCAGCACGGGCCGGGGAATAGTAGATACGCAGTATTTT.

This clone was seen many times. J is TRBJ2-5 and V is TRBV20-1; TRBD2 matches at 11 bases. There are 15 residues in the CDR3. J lost 6 bases, V lost 5 bases, and 11 bases had no gene match. The germline V gene encodes CDR1 DFQATT and CDR2 SNEGSKA (reference sequence). The CDR3 DNA is TGCAGTGCTCCTACACTAGCGGGAGTCGAAAAGACCCAGTACTTC. It specifies CSAPTLAGVEKTQYF.

This clone was found many times. This CDR3 is also generated by other DNA sequences in the sample. The V call is TRBV20-1, the J call TRBJ1-6; 8 bases are shared with TRBD1. The V gene end was trimmed by 0 bases and the J gene end by 7 bases; junction bases not matched to a gene: 8. CDR1 and CDR2 from the germline V gene are DFQATT and SNEGSKA (reference sequence). The CDR3 covers 16 residues. The CDR3: CSARDPTGVENSPLHF. The CDR3 region has the DNA TGCAGTGCTAGAGATCCGACAGGGGTCGAGAATTCACCCCTCCACTTT.

Turning to this clone: The junction differs from germline at one of its ends, possibly a read error. The J gene is TRBJ1-5, the V gene TRBV6-1; D not resolved. The CDR3 covers 13 residues. The germline V gene encodes CDR1 MNHNS and CDR2 SASEGT. DNA of the CDR3: TGTGCCAGCAGGTCGGAGGGAAATCAGCCCCATCATTTT. Translation gives CASRSEGNQPHHF.

The genes are TRBV20-1 and TRBJ2-7; the match to TRBD2 covers 10 bases. CDR1 is DFQATT and CDR2 is SNEGSKA in the germline V gene (reference sequence). The CDR3 has 15 amino acids. Trimming cost V 6 bases and J 6 bases; bases outside gene matches: 14. The CDR3, as DNA: TGCAGTGCAGTAAAGCGGGAGGGCCCCCTAGGCGAGCAGTACTTC. Translation gives CSAVKREGPLGEQYF.

The chain links TRBV6-6 to TRBJ2-2, with 14 bases aligning to TRBD2. The CDR3 consists of 17 residues. Germline CDR1 MNHNY, CDR2 SVGAGI (reference sequence). The J segment lost 4 bases and the V segment lost 2 bases, leaving 3 bases of the junction unmatched. CDR3 DNA: TGTGCCAGCAGTTACCCTGGGACTAGCGGGGGCACCGGGGAGCTGTTTTTT. As protein: CASSYPGTSGGTGELFF.

Of note for this clone: This may come from a read error, since a much larger clone is one base off. This chain links TRBV19 with TRBJ2-1; 8 bases map to TRBD1. Germline lookup yields CDR1 LNHDA and CDR2 SQIVND (reference sequence). CDR3 length: 15 residues. The CDR3 bases are TGTGACAGTAATCAACAGGGGGTGGCCAACAATGAGCAGTTCTTC. Protein: CDSNQQGVANNEQFF.

This clone is medium-sized (0.01 to 0.1%) by share. This chain uses TRBV6-2 or TRBV6-3 with TRBJ2-7, with 9 positions matching TRBD1. The CDR3 runs 14 residues. Germline V gives CDR1 MNHEY, CDR2 SVGEGT. The ends lost 6 bases at V and 4 bases at J; junction bases unmatched: 7. The DNA of the CDR3 is TGTGCCAGCAGACCGGGACAGGGTCTATACGAGCAGTACTTC. Translation: CASRPGQGLYEQYF.

Ten or more counts support this clone. CDR3 nucleotides: TGTGCCAGCAGTCTAGGGAGGGGACTTTGGTACAATGAGCAGTTCTTC. Translation gives CASSLGRGLWYNEQFF. The chain uses TRBV7-2 and TRBJ2-1, with 7 bases fitting TRBD2. This CDR3 comprises 16 residues. V was pared by 6 bases and J by 4 bases, with 12 bases of the junction left unmatched. Germline V gives CDR1 SGHTA, CDR2 FQGNSA.

The V call is TRBV6-1, the J call TRBJ1-2, with D tentatively TRBD1 (5 bases). There are 15 residues in the CDR3. Germline V gene sequence: CDR1 MNHNS, CDR2 SASEGT. The V and J ends lost 0 bases and 8 bases respectively, with 16 bases between them. The CDR3 DNA follows: TGTGCCAGCAGTGAAGCCCATATGGGGCCGAAGGGCTACACCTTC. Protein: CASSEAHMGPKGYTF.

The table lists this clone with many counts. The rearrangement uses TRBV10-3 and TRBJ1-1; perhaps TRBD1 as D (5 bases). Germline V gene sequence: CDR1 ENHRY, CDR2 SYGVKD. The germline V and J ends were trimmed by 6 bases and 10 bases, with 12 bases remaining between them. CDR3 size: 11 residues. In DNA, the CDR3 is TGTGCCATCAGCCCGGGCCAGGGAGCTTTCTTT. Protein: CAISPGQGAFF.

This clone appeared many times. The V gene is TRBV6-4, the J gene TRBJ1-5; 7 bases match TRBD1. Germline V gives CDR1 MRHNA, CDR2 SNTAGT. The V segment lost 4 bases and the J segment 3 bases; nucleotides outside the gene matches: 9. This CDR3 contains 16 residues. This CDR3 reads CASSGEKTGINQPQHF. The CDR3 nucleotides are TGTGCCAGCAGTGGAGAAAAGACAGGGATCAATCAGCCCCAGCATTTT.

Ten or more counts support this clone. The V and J genes are TRBV5-4 and TRBJ2-6; TRBD1 matches at 8 bases. V was pared by 4 bases and J by 2 bases, with 5 bases of the junction left unmatched. The germline gives CDR1 SGHNT, CDR2 YYREEE (reference sequence). CDR3 length: 16 amino acids. The CDR3 here is CASSISGGAGANVLTF. The CDR3 DNA follows: TGTGCCAGCAGCATATCAGGGGGCGCTGGGGCCAACGTCCTGACTTTC. Together with reference TRBV5-4 and TRBJ2-6, the CDR3 gives the full variable domain: ETGVTQSPTHLIKTRGQQVTLRCSSQSGHNTVSWYQQALGQGPQFIFQYYREEENGRGNFPPRFSGLQFPNYSSELNVNALELDDSALYLCASSISGGAGANVLTFGAGSRLTVL.